This TCR beta chain was recovered during a study of Graves' ophthalmopathy and Graves' hyperthyroidism. For repertoire sequencing, the TCR beta CDR3 regions were amplified from RNA transcripts. Investigators did first-round RT-PCR with HTBI primers, then second-round multiplex PCR. TCRdb re-analysed the multiplex PCR reads in MiXCR, keeping a single row per CDR3 protein. There are roughly 480,000 distinct CDR3 sequences in the sample; 13% to 15% occur only once, and about a tenth lies in the top ten. Study-level points and caveats: Among thyroid clonotypes expanded above 0.001 frequency, most also appeared in blood.

This CDR3 is 14 amino acids long. The junction had 7 bases not matched to a gene; V was cut back by 6 bases and J by 6 bases. The diagnostic workup employed clinical symptoms, serum thyroxine, TRAb, thyroid ultrasound and orbital computed tomography. In regard to this clonotype: Its specificity is unknown.

The sequenced sample was blood. The chain uses TRBV12-3 or TRBV12-4 and TRBJ2-7; TRBD2 aligns across 11 bases. This clonotype originated in a woman aged 25 to 45 with Graves' ophthalmopathy. The CDR3 DNA reads as TGTGCCAGCAGCGGGACTAGCGGCGTCGGCGAGCAGTACTTC. Its protein is CASSGTSGVGEQYF.